This TCR beta chain emerged from a study of Ad26.COV2.S vaccination and SARS-CoV-2 variants. Repertoires were generated with immunoSEQ multiplex PCR, while TCRdb's copy carries only in-frame clones and drops some. Seen here are 300,000 to 400,000 clones, around 90% observed once, and the top ten hold 6.4%. Points from the study as a whole: Vaccine and placebo recipients had similar non-spike TCR breadth. Relative to placebo recipients, vaccine recipients exhibited elevated spike-specific TCR breadth.

As to treatment: approximately 18 received Ad26.COV2.S at low or high dose, single or two shots; 5 received placebo; per-sample allocation not given. Collection of samples fell on day 63 after the first vaccine or placebo injection. The donor was a Boston adult aged 18-55 years. Concerning this clone: Its antigen is unknown.

CDR1 is MNHEY, CDR2 SVGEGT, per germline. The CDR3 is 15 residues long. Deletions cut 5 bases from V and 5 bases from J, with 18 bases between. The source was peripheral blood, collected in a trial of Ad26.COV2.S vaccine versus placebo. This sequence originates from a person between 18 and 59 years old who received the Ad26.COV2.S COVID-19 vaccine or a placebo. This sequence joins TRBV6-2 or TRBV6-3 and TRBJ1-1; D gene unclear. DNA for the CDR3: TGTGCCAGCAGTGACCAGACTAGTCGTCGGACTGAAGCTTTCTTT. This translates into CASSDQTSRRTEAFF.